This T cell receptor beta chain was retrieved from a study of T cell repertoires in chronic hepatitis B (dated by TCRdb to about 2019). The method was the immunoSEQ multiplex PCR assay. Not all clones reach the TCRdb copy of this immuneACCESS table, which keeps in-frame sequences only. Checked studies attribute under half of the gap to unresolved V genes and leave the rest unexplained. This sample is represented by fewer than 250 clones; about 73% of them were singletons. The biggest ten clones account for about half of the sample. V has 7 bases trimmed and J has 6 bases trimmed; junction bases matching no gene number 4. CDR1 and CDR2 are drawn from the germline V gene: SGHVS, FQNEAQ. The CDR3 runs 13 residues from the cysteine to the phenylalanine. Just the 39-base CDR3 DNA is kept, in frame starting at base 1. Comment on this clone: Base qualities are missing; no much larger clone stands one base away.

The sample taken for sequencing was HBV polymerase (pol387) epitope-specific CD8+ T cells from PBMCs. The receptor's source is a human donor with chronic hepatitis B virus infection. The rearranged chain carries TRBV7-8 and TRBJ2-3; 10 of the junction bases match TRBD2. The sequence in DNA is TGTGCCAGCACTAGCGGGAGTGGCGATACGCAGTATTTT. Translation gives CASTSGSGDTQYF.